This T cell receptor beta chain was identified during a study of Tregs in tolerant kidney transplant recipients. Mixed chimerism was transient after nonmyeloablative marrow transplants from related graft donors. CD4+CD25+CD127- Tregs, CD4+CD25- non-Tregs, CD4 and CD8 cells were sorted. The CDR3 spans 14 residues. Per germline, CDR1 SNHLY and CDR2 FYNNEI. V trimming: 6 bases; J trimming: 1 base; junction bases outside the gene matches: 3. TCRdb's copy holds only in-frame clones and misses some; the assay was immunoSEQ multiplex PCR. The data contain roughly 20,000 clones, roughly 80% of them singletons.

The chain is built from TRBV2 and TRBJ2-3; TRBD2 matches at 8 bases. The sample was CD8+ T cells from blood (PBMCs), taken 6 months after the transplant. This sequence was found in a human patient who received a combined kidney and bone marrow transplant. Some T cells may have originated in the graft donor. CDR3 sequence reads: CASRDSGGTDTQYF. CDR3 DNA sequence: TGTGCCAGCAGAGATAGCGGGGGCACAGATACGCAGTATTTT.